These 3 T cell receptor beta chains originate from one sample sequenced in a study of T cells after yellow fever vaccination. One entry per CDR3 protein results from TCRdb running MiXCR on the 5' RACE reads. This sample has 200,000 to 300,000 distinct CDR3 sequences, with 10% to 15% found just once. The material sequenced was CD4+ T cells sorted from PBMCs, taken 45 days after the yellow fever booster vaccination. The receptors stem from a man aged 25 to 40 who received the YFV17D yellow fever vaccine.

The V gene is TRBV6-1, the J gene TRBJ2-2; no reliable D call. Trimming pared 8 bases from V and 2 bases from J, leaving 12 bases between. The CDR3 totals 14 residues. Per germline, CDR1 MNHNS and CDR2 SASEGT. CDR3 in DNA: TGTGCCAGCGGCGGCAGGAGTAACACCGGGGAGCTGTTTTTT. Translating it yields CASGGRSNTGELFF.

This clonotype was picked up a small number of times. The J gene is TRBJ2-7, the V gene TRBV29-1; 7 bases are shared with TRBD2. The ends lost 4 bases at V and 6 bases at J; junction bases unmatched: 6. The CDR3 loop spans 12 amino acids. Germline assignment: CDR1 SQVTM and CDR2 ANQGSEA. CDR3 region: CSVAQAGFEQYF. Here the CDR3 DNA reads TGCAGCGTTGCACAAGCGGGGTTCGAGCAGTACTTC.

This rearrangement joins TRBV6-2 or TRBV6-3 to TRBJ2-5, with a tentative D call TRBD2 (6 bases). Germline lookup yields CDR1 MNHEY and CDR2 SVGEGT. V lost 0 bases to trimming and J lost 3 bases, with 14 bases between them. The CDR3 runs to 16 residues. CDR3 protein: CASSYSPWASEETQYF. In DNA, the CDR3 is TGTGCCAGCAGTTACTCACCGTGGGCTAGCGAAGAGACCCAGTACTTC.